These T cell receptor beta chains were read from a single sample in a study of T cells after yellow fever vaccination. One entry per CDR3 protein, called by TCRdb with MiXCR from the 5' RACE reads. The sample records 230,000 or so distinct CDR3 sequences, roughly 4% being singletons. The specimen comprised PBMCs, sampled 15 days after the yellow fever booster vaccination. These TCRs come from a man between 18 and 35 years old who received the YFV17D yellow fever vaccine. Each CDR3 is given with its conserved first and last residue. D genes are given only for firm matches. The size entry is marked missing in some rows and otherwise reads once, few, many or a size class.

d_call	cdr3_length	v_call	clone_size	j_call	cdr3_aa	cdr3_nt
TRBD1	15	TRBV20-1	many	TRBJ1-4	CSANSRQGSGKKLFF	TGCAGTGCAAATTCGAGACAGGGAAGTGGAAAAAAACTGTTTTTT
TRBD1	15	TRBV5-1	many	TRBJ2-2	CASVPRDRVSGELFF	TGCGCCAGCGTCCCTCGGGACAGGGTCTCCGGGGAGCTGTTTTTT
TRBD2	15	TRBV7-2	many	TRBJ2-3	CASSPVSGGADTQYF	TGTGCCAGCAGCCCAGTAAGCGGGGGCGCAGATACGCAGTATTTT
-	16	TRBV28	many	TRBJ2-2	CASIPGDREVTGELFF	TGTGCCAGCATCCCGGGAGACAGGGAAGTGACCGGGGAGCTGTTTTTT
TRBD1	14	TRBV5-1	many	TRBJ1-4	CASSAFQQGEKLFF	TGCGCCAGCAGCGCGTTCCAACAGGGGGAAAAACTGTTTTTT
-	13	TRBV7-9	many	TRBJ2-3	CASRDGGTDTQYF	TGTGCCAGCAGGGACGGGGGTACAGATACGCAGTATTTT
-	14	TRBV5-1	many	TRBJ2-5	CASSFGQRGETQYF	TGCGCCAGCAGCTTTGGACAGAGAGGAGAGACCCAGTACTTC
TRBD2	14	TRBV20-1	many	TRBJ2-5	CSAGSGGAQETQYF	TGCAGTGCGGGGAGCGGGGGGGCCCAAGAGACCCAGTACTTC
TRBD1	15	TRBV18	many	TRBJ2-4	CASSPGGQGVFIQYF	TGTGCCAGCTCACCAGGCGGACAGGGGGTGTTCATTCAGTACTTC
TRBD1	14	TRBV6-5	many	TRBJ2-4	CASSPRTGEDIQYF	TGTGCCAGCAGCCCCAGGACAGGGGAAGACATTCAGTACTTC
-	13	TRBV20-1	-	TRBJ1-3	CSARQASGNTIYF	TGCAGTGCTAGGCAGGCGTCTGGAAACACCATATATTTT
-	12	TRBV7-9	many	TRBJ2-5	CASRSMGETQYF	TGTGCCAGCAGGTCCATGGGGGAGACCCAGTACTTC
TRBD2	15	TRBV5-1	many	TRBJ2-3	CASSSPSGGADTQYF	TGCGCCAGCAGCTCCCCTAGCGGGGGTGCAGATACGCAGTATTTT
-	13	TRBV20-1	many	TRBJ1-2	CSASPGPAYGYTF	TGCAGTGCTAGTCCGGGGCCGGCCTATGGCTACACCTTC
-	14	TRBV7-2	many	TRBJ1-1	CASSYGTEATEAFF	TGTGCCAGCAGCTACGGGACGGAAGCAACTGAAGCTTTCTTT
TRBD1	15	TRBV6-2/TRBV6-3	few	TRBJ1-5	CASSYSGQINQPQHF	TGTGCCAGCAGTTACTCGGGACAGATCAATCAGCCCCAGCATTTT
-	13	TRBV30	few	TRBJ1-5	CAWSGGGNQPQHF	TGTGCCTGGAGTGGGGGGGGAAATCAGCCCCAGCATTTT
-	15	TRBV5-1	many	TRBJ1-3	CASSSGRISGNTIYF	TGCGCCAGCAGCTCGGGACGTATCTCTGGAAACACCATATATTTT
TRBD2	16	TRBV7-2	many	TRBJ2-3	CASSYTSGGRTDTQYF	TGTGCCAGCAGCTATACTAGCGGGGGGCGCACAGATACGCAGTATTTT
-	16	TRBV29-1	few	TRBJ2-3	CSVELGGRLPTDTQYF	TGCAGCGTTGAACTCGGTGGCAGGCTACCAACAGATACGCAGTATTTT
-	15	TRBV12-3/TRBV12-4	many	TRBJ2-2	CASSPWGAPTGELFF	TGTGCCAGCAGTCCCTGGGGGGCTCCCACCGGGGAGCTGTTTTTT
-	15	TRBV12-3/TRBV12-4	many	TRBJ2-4	CASSLRGPAKNIQYF	TGTGCCAGCAGTTTAAGGGGACCGGCCAAAAACATTCAGTACTTC
TRBD1	15	TRBV27	many	TRBJ2-7	CASSFGTGRYGEQYF	TGTGCCAGCAGTTTTGGGACAGGGAGGTATGGCGAGCAGTACTTC
-	12	TRBV15	many	TRBJ1-2	CATSSPGYGYTF	TGTGCCACCAGCAGCCCAGGGTATGGCTACACCTTC
TRBD1	15	TRBV11-2	many	TRBJ1-5	CASSGHRGSNQPQHF	TGTGCCAGCAGCGGACACAGGGGCTCCAATCAGCCCCAGCATTTT
-	13	TRBV19	-	TRBJ1-1	CASRQIENTEAFF	TGTGCCAGCCGACAGATAGAGAACACTGAAGCTTTCTTT
-	12	TRBV20-1	-	TRBJ2-4	CSAREGFSIQYF	TGCAGTGCTAGGGAGGGATTTAGCATTCAGTACTTC
TRBD2	16	TRBV5-1	many	TRBJ2-5	CASSLDLAGPQETQYF	TGCGCCAGCAGCTTGGATCTAGCGGGACCCCAAGAGACCCAGTACTTC
-	16	TRBV5-1	many	TRBJ1-5	CASSLGGGDRDQPQHF	TGCGCCAGCAGCTTGGGGGGAGGGGATAGGGATCAGCCCCAGCATTTT
TRBD2	13	TRBV7-2	many	TRBJ2-3	CASTPPGGDTQYF	TGTGCCAGCACCCCCCCGGGGGGAGATACGCAGTATTTT
-	15	TRBV27	many	TRBJ2-2	CASRGQFFKDGELFF	TGTGCCAGCAGGGGACAATTTTTTAAGGACGGGGAGCTGTTTTTT
TRBD1	14	TRBV6-5	-	TRBJ1-5	CASSHRDRGQPQHF	TGTGCCAGCAGTCACCGGGACAGAGGGCAGCCCCAGCATTTT